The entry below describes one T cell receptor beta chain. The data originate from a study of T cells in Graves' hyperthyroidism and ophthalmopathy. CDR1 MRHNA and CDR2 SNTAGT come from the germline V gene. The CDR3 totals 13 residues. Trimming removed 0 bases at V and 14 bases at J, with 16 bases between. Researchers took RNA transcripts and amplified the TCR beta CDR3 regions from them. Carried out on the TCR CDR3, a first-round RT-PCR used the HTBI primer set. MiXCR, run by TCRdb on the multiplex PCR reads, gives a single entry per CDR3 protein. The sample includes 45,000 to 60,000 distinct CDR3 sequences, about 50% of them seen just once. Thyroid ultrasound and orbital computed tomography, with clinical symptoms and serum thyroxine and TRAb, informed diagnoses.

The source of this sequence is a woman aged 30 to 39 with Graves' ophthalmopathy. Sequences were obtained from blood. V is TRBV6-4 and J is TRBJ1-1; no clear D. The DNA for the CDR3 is TGTGCCAGCAGTGACTCAGCGGGCAAGGAGCAGTTCTTT. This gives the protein CASSDSAGKEQFF.